These T cell receptor beta chains were read from a single sample in a study of shared clonotypes between healthy human individuals. Repertoires were generated with immunoSEQ multiplex PCR, while TCRdb's copy carries only in-frame clones and drops some. The data hold over a million clones, with approximately 96% observed a single time. The sample was naive CD4+ T cells sorted from blood. The source of these receptors is a man aged 25-45 years in good health. The CDR3 runs from the conserved cysteine through the conserved F or W. A D gene is named only where the DNA matches it firmly. Expanded clones get a size class; other rows say once, few or many, or leave the size out.

d_call: TRBD2
clone_size: .
v_call: TRBV11-2
j_call: TRBJ2-7
cdr3_nt: TGTGCCAGCTTCCTAGCGGGGTCCTACGAGCAGTACTTC
cdr3_aa: CASFLAGSYEQYF

d_call: .
clone_size: .
v_call: TRBV9
j_call: TRBJ2-1
cdr3_nt: TGTGCCGGCAGCCCTTGGACAGAATACAATGAGCAGTTCTTC
cdr3_aa: CAGSPWTEYNEQFF

d_call: TRBD2
clone_size: .
v_call: TRBV18
j_call: TRBJ2-7
cdr3_nt: TGTGCCAGCTCCCCGCAAGGACTAGCGGGAGGTAGAGAGCAGTACTTC
cdr3_aa: CASSPQGLAGGREQYF

d_call: TRBD1
clone_size: .
v_call: TRBV29-1
j_call: TRBJ2-4
cdr3_nt: TGCAGCGTTGCGCCGGGACAGAAAAACATTCAGTACTTC
cdr3_aa: CSVAPGQKNIQYF

d_call: .
clone_size: .
v_call: TRBV5-1
j_call: TRBJ1-1
cdr3_nt: TGCGCCAGCAGCTTGACTGCAGAGGTGGGCACTGAAGCTTTCTTT
cdr3_aa: CASSLTAEVGTEAFF

d_call: TRBD2
clone_size: .
v_call: TRBV15
j_call: TRBJ2-1
cdr3_nt: TGTGCCACCAGCAGAGCGGGGGGAGGAAGGATCTACAATGAGCAGTTCTTC
cdr3_aa: CATSRAGGGRIYNEQFF

d_call: .
clone_size: .
v_call: TRBV19
j_call: TRBJ2-5
cdr3_nt: TGTGCCAGTAGTATTTTTCGCCAGCGCCAAGAGACCCAGTACTTC
cdr3_aa: CASSIFRQRQETQYF

d_call: .
clone_size: once
v_call: TRBV14
j_call: TRBJ1-2
cdr3_nt: TGTGCCAGCAGCCGGCGGTTAGCTGATGGCTACACCTTC
cdr3_aa: CASSRRLADGYTF

d_call: .
clone_size: .
v_call: TRBV5-1
j_call: TRBJ1-1
cdr3_nt: TGCGCCAGCAGCTTGGACCCCGGCAGGGTGAACACTGAAGCTTTCTTT
cdr3_aa: CASSLDPGRVNTEAFF

d_call: TRBD1
clone_size: .
v_call: TRBV4-2
j_call: TRBJ1-1
cdr3_nt: TGTGCCAGCAGCCAAGACGGGGAGCGACAGGGGGCGGACACTGAAGCTTTCTTT
cdr3_aa: CASSQDGERQGADTEAFF

d_call: .
clone_size: .
v_call: TRBV28
j_call: TRBJ1-3
cdr3_nt: TGTGCCAGCAGTTTTAGCCGCTCTGGAAACACCATATATTTT
cdr3_aa: CASSFSRSGNTIYF

d_call: .
clone_size: .
v_call: TRBV5-1
j_call: TRBJ2-7
cdr3_nt: TGCGCCAGCAGCCAGCCCTCCGGCGTGGGAGAGCAGTACTTC
cdr3_aa: CASSQPSGVGEQYF

d_call: .
clone_size: .
v_call: TRBV28
j_call: TRBJ1-1
cdr3_nt: TGTGCCAGCTTCACCTTGAGCAACACTGAAGCTTTCTTT
cdr3_aa: CASFTLSNTEAFF

d_call: .
clone_size: .
v_call: TRBV5-1
j_call: TRBJ2-3
cdr3_nt: TGCGCCAGCAGCTTGGGGGGACATCCTAGCACAGATACGCAGTATTTT
cdr3_aa: CASSLGGHPSTDTQYF

d_call: TRBD1
clone_size: few
v_call: TRBV6-5
j_call: TRBJ2-1
cdr3_nt: TGTGCCAGCAGTTACTCAGGAGGACAGGGATACAATGAGCAGTTCTTC
cdr3_aa: CASSYSGGQGYNEQFF

d_call: .
clone_size: .
v_call: TRBV7-2
j_call: TRBJ1-2
cdr3_nt: TGTGCCAGCACCTTGACTCAGGGCGTTTGGTATGGCTACACCTTC
cdr3_aa: CASTLTQGVWYGYTF

d_call: .
clone_size: .
v_call: TRBV5-1
j_call: TRBJ1-3
cdr3_nt: TGCGCCAGCAGCTTGGCGGCCGGGGCGCTCTCTGGAAACACCATATATTTT
cdr3_aa: CASSLAAGALSGNTIYF

d_call: .
clone_size: .
v_call: TRBV18
j_call: TRBJ2-7
cdr3_nt: TGTGCCAGCTCACCAGGGGCGAACTACGAGCAGTACTTC
cdr3_aa: CASSPGANYEQYF

d_call: TRBD1
clone_size: .
v_call: TRBV5-1
j_call: TRBJ2-2
cdr3_nt: TGCGCCAGCAGTCAGACGGGACAGGGGGACACCGGGGAGCTGTTTTTT
cdr3_aa: CASSQTGQGDTGELFF

d_call: TRBD2
clone_size: .
v_call: TRBV30
j_call: TRBJ2-3
cdr3_nt: TGTGCCTGGAATCGCCTAGCGGGCCTGGGGGGTACGCAGTATTTT
cdr3_aa: CAWNRLAGLGGTQYF

d_call: .
clone_size: .
v_call: TRBV2
j_call: TRBJ1-5
cdr3_nt: TGTGCCAGCAGTGACCCGGGGTCGGGCAATCAGCCCCAGCATTTT
cdr3_aa: CASSDPGSGNQPQHF

d_call: TRBD2
clone_size: once
v_call: TRBV27
j_call: TRBJ2-1
cdr3_nt: TGTGCCAGCAGACCTCCGGGTCTAGCGGGAGTTTATGAGCAGTTCTTC
cdr3_aa: CASRPPGLAGVYEQFF

d_call: TRBD1
clone_size: .
v_call: TRBV5-1
j_call: TRBJ2-5
cdr3_nt: TGCGCCAGCAGCTGGACAGGGGGCGAGGAGACCCAGTACTTC
cdr3_aa: CASSWTGGEETQYF

d_call: .
clone_size: .
v_call: TRBV2
j_call: TRBJ2-5
cdr3_nt: TGTGCCAGCAACCAAGGGGAAGGTCGGGACTTC
cdr3_aa: CASNQGEGRDF

d_call: TRBD1
clone_size: .
v_call: TRBV5-5
j_call: TRBJ2-7
cdr3_nt: TGTGCCAGCAGCCCCCTGGTTGGAACAGGGGGATACGAGCAGTACTTC
cdr3_aa: CASSPLVGTGGYEQYF

d_call: TRBD2
clone_size: .
v_call: TRBV6-5
j_call: TRBJ2-2
cdr3_nt: TGTGCCAGTGGTAGCGGGAGGGTTAACACCGGGGAGCTGTTTTTT
cdr3_aa: CASGSGRVNTGELFF

d_call: TRBD2
clone_size: once
v_call: TRBV9
j_call: TRBJ2-3
cdr3_nt: TGTGCCAGCAGCGTAACCCCACGAGGAGCTAGCGGGAGGGTAGTAGGCACAGATACGCAGTATTTT
cdr3_aa: CASSVTPRGASGRVVGTDTQYF

d_call: TRBD1
clone_size: .
v_call: TRBV7-9
j_call: TRBJ1-1
cdr3_nt: TGTGCCAGCAGCGGGGAGGGGGCTGCTTTCTTT
cdr3_aa: CASSGEGAAFF

d_call: .
clone_size: .
v_call: TRBV10-3
j_call: TRBJ2-7
cdr3_nt: TGTGCCATCAGTGGTCTATCAGCCGAGCAGTACTTC
cdr3_aa: CAISGLSAEQYF

d_call: TRBD2
clone_size: once
v_call: TRBV7-2
j_call: TRBJ2-1
cdr3_nt: TGTGCCAGCAGCTTATATTCGGGACTAGCAAGGAATGAGCAGTTCTTC
cdr3_aa: CASSLYSGLARNEQFF

d_call: .
clone_size: .
v_call: TRBV10-2
j_call: TRBJ2-1
cdr3_nt: TGCGCCAGCCTAGTAGGGATAAACCCCTACAATGAGCAGTTCTTC
cdr3_aa: CASLVGINPYNEQFF

d_call: TRBD2
clone_size: .
v_call: TRBV11-3
j_call: TRBJ2-7
cdr3_nt: TGTGCCAGCAGCTCCGAAGGACTAGCGGGGTCCTACGAGCAGTACTTC
cdr3_aa: CASSSEGLAGSYEQYF

d_call: .
clone_size: .
v_call: TRBV7-9
j_call: TRBJ2-1
cdr3_nt: TGTGCCAGCAGCTTAGTGGCAGGGCCTGGGGTGCAGTTCTTC
cdr3_aa: CASSLVAGPGVQFF

d_call: .
clone_size: .
v_call: TRBV28
j_call: TRBJ2-3
cdr3_nt: TGCAGGTGCGGGACTAGCACAGATACGCAGTATTTT
cdr3_aa: CRCGTSTDTQYF

d_call: .
clone_size: .
v_call: TRBV10-3
j_call: TRBJ2-1
cdr3_nt: TGTGCCATCAGTGAGTCGACCGGGAGCTCCTACAATGAGCAGTTCTTC
cdr3_aa: CAISESTGSSYNEQFF

d_call: TRBD2
clone_size: .
v_call: TRBV10-2
j_call: TRBJ2-2
cdr3_nt: TGCGCCAGCAGTCTCCTAGCGGGAGAGTACACCGGGGAGCTGTTTTTT
cdr3_aa: CASSLLAGEYTGELFF

d_call: TRBD2
clone_size: .
v_call: TRBV14
j_call: TRBJ2-3
cdr3_nt: TGTGCCAGCAGCCAATGGACTAGCGGCACAGATACGCAGTATTTT
cdr3_aa: CASSQWTSGTDTQYF

d_call: TRBD1
clone_size: .
v_call: TRBV30
j_call: TRBJ2-7
cdr3_nt: TGTGCCTGGAGGATATTCCGGGACAGGGGAGTCGACGAGCAGTACTTC
cdr3_aa: CAWRIFRDRGVDEQYF

d_call: .
clone_size: .
v_call: TRBV19
j_call: TRBJ2-1
cdr3_nt: TGTGCCAGTACCTCGGGGGTGGGTTTACGAGTGTCCTACAATGAGCAGTTCTTC
cdr3_aa: CASTSGVGLRVSYNEQFF

d_call: TRBD2
clone_size: .
v_call: TRBV7-2
j_call: TRBJ2-3
cdr3_nt: TGTGCCAGCACCCCATGGGTTACTAGCGGGAGCCTGAATACGCAGTATTTT
cdr3_aa: CASTPWVTSGSLNTQYF

d_call: .
clone_size: .
v_call: TRBV9
j_call: TRBJ2-2
cdr3_nt: TGTGCCAGCAGCGTACAAGCGTTCGGCGGGGAGCTGTTTTTT
cdr3_aa: CASSVQAFGGELFF

d_call: .
clone_size: .
v_call: TRBV7-2
j_call: TRBJ2-2
cdr3_nt: TGTGCCAGCAGCTTAGTTGCGCGGGATCTTCTCATGCGATTT
cdr3_aa: CASSLVARDLLMRF

d_call: .
clone_size: .
v_call: TRBV10-1
j_call: TRBJ2-7
cdr3_nt: TGCGCCAGCAGTGAGTCCGGCAGGGTTTACGAGCAGTACTTC
cdr3_aa: CASSESGRVYEQYF

d_call: TRBD1
clone_size: .
v_call: TRBV5-1
j_call: TRBJ1-5
cdr3_nt: TGCGCCAGCAGCCCCGGACAGGGCGATCAGCCCCAGCATTTT
cdr3_aa: CASSPGQGDQPQHF

d_call: TRBD2
clone_size: .
v_call: TRBV7-8
j_call: TRBJ2-3
cdr3_nt: TGTGCCAGCAGCTTGCGGGAGACAGATACGCAGTATTTT
cdr3_aa: CASSLRETDTQYF

d_call: .
clone_size: .
v_call: TRBV18
j_call: TRBJ2-5
cdr3_nt: TGTGCCAGCTCACCAAAGCTGGTTCCGGAGACCCAGTACTTC
cdr3_aa: CASSPKLVPETQYF

d_call: TRBD2
clone_size: .
v_call: TRBV7-2
j_call: TRBJ2-7
cdr3_nt: TGTGCCAGCAGCTCGACCCGTAGCGGGAGCTACGAGCAGTACTTC
cdr3_aa: CASSSTRSGSYEQYF

d_call: .
clone_size: .
v_call: TRBV28
j_call: TRBJ2-1
cdr3_nt: TGTGCCAGCAGTTTGATGGGGGGCTCCAATGAGCAGTTCTTC
cdr3_aa: CASSLMGGSNEQFF